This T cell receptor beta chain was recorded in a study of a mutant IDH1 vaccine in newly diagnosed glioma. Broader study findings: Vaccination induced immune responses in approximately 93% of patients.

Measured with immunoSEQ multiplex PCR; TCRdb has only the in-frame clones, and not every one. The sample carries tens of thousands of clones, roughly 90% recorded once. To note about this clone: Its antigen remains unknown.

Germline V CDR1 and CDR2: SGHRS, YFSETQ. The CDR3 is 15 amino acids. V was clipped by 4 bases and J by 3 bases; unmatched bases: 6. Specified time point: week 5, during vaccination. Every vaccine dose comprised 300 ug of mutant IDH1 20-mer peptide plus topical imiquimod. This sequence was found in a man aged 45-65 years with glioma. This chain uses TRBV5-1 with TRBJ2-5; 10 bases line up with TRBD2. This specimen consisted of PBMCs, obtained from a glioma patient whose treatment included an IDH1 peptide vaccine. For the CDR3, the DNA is TGCGCCAGCAGCGTAGCGGGGGGCCTAAAAGAGACCCAGTACTTC. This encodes CASSVAGGLKETQYF.